This T cell receptor (beta chain) was retrieved from a study of blood T cell repertoires in COVID-19. Study details: T cells, B-cell-depleted T cells, or PBMCs provided the cDNA or gDNA that served as material.

Trimming shortened V by 0 bases and J by 6 bases, and 5 bases separated the two germline ends. Germline V gene lookup returns CDR1 SEHNR and CDR2 FQNEAQ (reference sequence). The CDR3 length is 12 residues. Profiling relied on immunoSEQ multiplex PCR, and the TCRdb table lists in-frame clones only, not all of them. The profile covers 250,000 or so clones, with approximately 91% appearing a single time and around 0.83% taken by the ten largest. This clone came up a few times. Specimen: peripheral blood. The source is a young man with COVID-19, enrolled during active disease. J is TRBJ1-1 and V is TRBV7-9; D is ambiguous. Here the CDR3 reads CASSLAPAEAFF. CDR3 coding DNA: TGTGCCAGCAGCTTAGCGCCAGCTGAAGCTTTCTTT.